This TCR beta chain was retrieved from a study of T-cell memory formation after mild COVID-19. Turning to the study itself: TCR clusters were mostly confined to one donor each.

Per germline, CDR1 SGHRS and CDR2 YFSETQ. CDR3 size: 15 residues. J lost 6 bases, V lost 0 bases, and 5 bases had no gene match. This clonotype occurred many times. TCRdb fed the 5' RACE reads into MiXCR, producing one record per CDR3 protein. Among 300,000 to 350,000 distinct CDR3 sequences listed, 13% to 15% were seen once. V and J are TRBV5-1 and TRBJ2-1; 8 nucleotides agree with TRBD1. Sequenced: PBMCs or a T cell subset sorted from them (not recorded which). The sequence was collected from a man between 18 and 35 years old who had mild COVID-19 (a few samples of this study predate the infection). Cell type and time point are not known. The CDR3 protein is CASSLGQGAVNEQFF. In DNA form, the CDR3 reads TGCGCCAGCAGCTTGGGCCAGGGGGCAGTCAATGAGCAGTTCTTC.